This record concerns one T cell receptor beta chain sequence. What it binds is not known. The immunoSEQ assay was v3.0, run at survey level. TCRdb's table, derived via immunoSEQ multiplex PCR, lists solely in-frame clones and lacks some. The sample consists of 17,000 or so clones, about 81% of them appearing once. This specimen belongs to a study of long-term antiretroviral therapy in people with HIV. Study background: Collection of the earliest samples took place about a decade ahead of the 2015 immediate-ART recommendation.

Germline V gene sequence: CDR1 SGHRS, CDR2 YFSETQ. The CDR3 runs to 15 residues. V lost 0 bases, J lost 4 bases, and 11 bases lay in between. Every single participant having HIV got treatment inside the United States. Study outcomes and limitations: In the period from 2004 to 2017, blood was collected, possibly under older ART regimens. Repertoires with HIV possessed tighter CDR3 length spans than those of controls.

The sequences come from unsorted PBMCs, collected 0.3 years after starting antiretroviral therapy. This rearrangement joins TRBV5-1 to TRBJ1-5; D is undetermined. This receptor was identified in a man aged 18 to 29 with HIV. CDR3 protein: CASSLGPSANQPQHF. The CDR3 nucleotides read TGCGCCAGCAGCTTGGGTCCTTCGGCTAATCAGCCCCAGCATTTT.